The rows below give T cell receptor beta chains drawn from one sample of a study of spatial heterogeneity in lung cancer. One entry per CDR3 protein results from TCRdb running MiXCR on the 5' RACE reads. The sample holds 2,000 to 3,000 distinct CDR3 sequences, about 4.4% seen once. Here the sequenced sample was normal lung tissue next to the tumor, taken at surgery. The source is a female donor with early-stage non-small cell lung cancer. Both conserved end residues are part of each CDR3. D genes are given only for firm matches. Some rows mark clone size as missing; the rest say once, few, many or name a class of expanded clone.

DNA,CDR3,J,size,D,V
TGTGCCAGTTTCGGGACAGTGAACACTGAAGCTTTCTTT,CASFGTVNTEAFF,TRBJ1-1,medium-sized,TRBD1,TRBV6-1
TGTGCCAGCCTATACAGGGAAACTGAAGCTTTCTTT,CASLYRETEAFF,TRBJ1-1,large,.,TRBV6-6
TGTGCCAGCAGTCCCCGACTAGCGGGGGGGCAGGGGACCCAGTACTTC,CASSPRLAGGQGTQYF,TRBJ2-5,many,TRBD2,TRBV12-3/TRBV12-4
TGTGCCAGCAGATCGGGACCGGGGGAGCAGTACTTC,CASRSGPGEQYF,TRBJ2-7,medium-sized,.,TRBV28
TGTGCCAGCAGTGACCCTACAGAAGGGGAGGCGGAAAAACTGTTTTTT,CASSDPTEGEAEKLFF,TRBJ1-4,large,.,TRBV25-1
TGTGCCAGCAGCTTAGAATCGCCAGTTCCCACCGGGGAGCTGTTTTTT,CASSLESPVPTGELFF,TRBJ2-2,.,.,TRBV11-2
TGCAGCGTTGCCACCGGGACAGGGGATCAGCCCCAGCATTTT,CSVATGTGDQPQHF,TRBJ1-5,many,TRBD1,TRBV29-1
TGTGCCAGCAGTTTAGGGACAGGACGATTTGAAAACACTGAAGCTTTCTTT,CASSLGTGRFENTEAFF,TRBJ1-1,large,TRBD1,TRBV27
TGTGCCAGCAGCAGACAGGGGCTCGCCGGCTACACCTTC,CASSRQGLAGYTF,TRBJ1-2,many,TRBD1,TRBV7-2
TGCAGTGCTAGACCAATAGCGGGTAGCTCCTACAATGAGCAGTTCTTC,CSARPIAGSSYNEQFF,TRBJ2-1,medium-sized,TRBD2,TRBV20-1
TGCGCCAGCAGCCTGAGCAGGGCGGAAGATACGCAGTATTTT,CASSLSRAEDTQYF,TRBJ2-3,medium-sized,.,TRBV5-1
TGTGCCAGCAGCCAAGTAGAGGGTGAGACCCAGTACTTC,CASSQVEGETQYF,TRBJ2-5,medium-sized,.,TRBV3-1
TGTGCCAGCAGTGAATTCCTCGGGACAGATACGCAGTATTTT,CASSEFLGTDTQYF,TRBJ2-3,few,.,TRBV2
TGTGCCAGTGAGAGGGGGGGCACAGATACGCAGTATTTT,CASERGGTDTQYF,TRBJ2-3,medium-sized,.,TRBV28
TGTGCTAGTGGTTTGTGGGGAAGCGAGCAGTACTTC,CASGLWGSEQYF,TRBJ2-7,medium-sized,.,TRBV12-5
TGTGCCAGCAGCGCCGGGGCCAACAATGAGCAGTTCTTC,CASSAGANNEQFF,TRBJ2-1,medium-sized,.,TRBV9
TGTGCCAGCAGGGGCTCCTACGAGCAGTACTTC,CASRGSYEQYF,TRBJ2-7,medium-sized,.,TRBV28
TGTGCCAGCAGCCAAAGGGCAGATACGCAGTATTTT,CASSQRADTQYF,TRBJ2-3,many,.,TRBV3-1
TGTGCCTTAGGACAGGGGCAATATGGCTACACCTTC,CALGQGQYGYTF,TRBJ1-2,medium-sized,TRBD1,TRBV28
TGCAGTGCTACAGGAATAGACGAGGGGGCCGATGAGCAGTTCTTC,CSATGIDEGADEQFF,TRBJ2-1,many,TRBD1,TRBV20-1
TGTGCCACGGGACTAGCACGGGATCAAGAGACCCAGTACTTC,CATGLARDQETQYF,TRBJ2-5,many,TRBD2,TRBV10-3
TGCAGTGCTAGTAGTTTAATGGAAGGGTACAATGAGCAGTTCTTC,CSASSLMEGYNEQFF,TRBJ2-1,medium-sized,.,TRBV20-1
TGTGCCAGCAGCTCCGAGGGCGGTCAGGAGTACGAGCAGTACTTC,CASSSEGGQEYEQYF,TRBJ2-7,medium-sized,.,TRBV7-9
TGTGCCACCACGCTGGGTAAGACCCAGTACTTC,CATTLGKTQYF,TRBJ2-5,many,.,TRBV27
TGTGCCAGCAGCTTACTTACAGGGTCGAACACTGAAGCTTTCTTT,CASSLLTGSNTEAFF,TRBJ1-1,medium-sized,.,TRBV11-2
TGTGCTAGTGGTCTTAGCGGGAGAACGGACGAGCAGTACTTC,CASGLSGRTDEQYF,TRBJ2-7,medium-sized,TRBD2,TRBV12-5
TGTGCCAGCAGCTTAGCGACGGGACAGGGGAATGAAAAACTGTTTTTT,CASSLATGQGNEKLFF,TRBJ1-4,many,TRBD1,TRBV7-2
TGTGCCAGCAGTTTAACCAGGGCCCCCACAGATACGCAGTATTTT,CASSLTRAPTDTQYF,TRBJ2-3,medium-sized,.,TRBV12-3/TRBV12-4
TGCAGTGCTCCCGCGGGGCAGGCCAACACCGGGGAGCTGTTTTTT,CSAPAGQANTGELFF,TRBJ2-2,few,.,TRBV20-1
TGTGCCAGCAGCTCTGAGAGGACCCAGTACTTC,CASSSERTQYF,TRBJ2-5,medium-sized,.,TRBV12-3/TRBV12-4
TGCAGCGTTGATGATCGGGAGTCGGTCCTCCAAGAGACCCAGTACTTC,CSVDDRESVLQETQYF,TRBJ2-5,medium-sized,.,TRBV29-1
TGTGCCAGCAGAATACTTTCCTCAGGGGTAGGGACCTACAATGAGCAGTTCTTC,CASRILSSGVGTYNEQFF,TRBJ2-1,medium-sized,.,TRBV27
TGTGCCAGCAGCTTACTGGGTCCGACGAACACCGGGGAGCTGTTTTTT,CASSLLGPTNTGELFF,TRBJ2-2,.,.,TRBV7-2
TGCAGTGTCCCCTCGAGGGGTGCCTACAATGAGCAGTTCTTC,CSVPSRGAYNEQFF,TRBJ2-1,many,.,TRBV20-1
TGCGCCAGCAGCACCGTGAATGATGAAAAACTGTTTTTT,CASSTVNDEKLFF,TRBJ1-4,medium-sized,.,TRBV5-1
TGTGCCAGCAGCGAGATGCGGGTCCCTAACACTGAAGCTTTCTTT,CASSEMRVPNTEAFF,TRBJ1-1,medium-sized,.,TRBV2
TGTGCCAGCAGCTTAGTGGGGCGGGAGTGGACAGATACGCAGTATTTT,CASSLVGREWTDTQYF,TRBJ2-3,few,TRBD2,TRBV7-3
TGTGCCAGCAGTCGGGGACGGGAGAATCAGCCCCAGCATTTT,CASSRGRENQPQHF,TRBJ1-5,medium-sized,.,TRBV27
TGCAGTGCCTCGGACAGGGGGAGCCTTAATGAAAAACTGTTTTTT,CSASDRGSLNEKLFF,TRBJ1-4,.,TRBD1,TRBV20-1
TGTGCCAGCAGCTTGGACGTCAACACTGAAGCTTTCTTT,CASSLDVNTEAFF,TRBJ1-1,large,.,TRBV5-5
TGTGCCAGCAGGCCGGGACAGAACTATGGCTACACCTTC,CASRPGQNYGYTF,TRBJ1-2,medium-sized,TRBD1,TRBV12-3/TRBV12-4
TGTGCCATCAGCTCAAGCTCTGGAAACACCATATATTTT,CAISSSSGNTIYF,TRBJ1-3,medium-sized,.,TRBV10-3
TGTGCCACCAGTGACTCCCGGGGCTTTCGGGCGAACACCGGGGAGCTGTTTTTT,CATSDSRGFRANTGELFF,TRBJ2-2,many,.,TRBV24-1
TGTGCCAGCAGTTACCCTAGCGGGGCAAACAATGAGCAGTTCTTC,CASSYPSGANNEQFF,TRBJ2-1,many,TRBD2,TRBV6-6
TGCGCCAGCAGCACTGGGACTAGCGGGGGGGCGAGAGATACGCAGTATTTT,CASSTGTSGGARDTQYF,TRBJ2-3,medium-sized,TRBD2,TRBV5-1
TGCGCCAGCAGCTTGGACCCCAGGGGTCTTGAAGCTTTCTTT,CASSLDPRGLEAFF,TRBJ1-1,medium-sized,.,TRBV5-1
TGTGCCAGCAGCAACCCTCTGGCGGACACCGGGGAGCTGTTTTTT,CASSNPLADTGELFF,TRBJ2-2,medium-sized,.,TRBV5-6
TGCGCCAGCAGTGAAACCTGGGGAGGTGAAAAACTGTTTTTT,CASSETWGGEKLFF,TRBJ1-4,.,.,TRBV10-1